This T cell receptor (beta chain) is drawn from a study of T-cell reconstitution after alpha-beta-depleted transplantation in children. Unique molecular identifiers were used in preparing the TCRbeta library. TCRdb recomputed calls from the PCR reads with MiXCR, one row per CDR3 protein. Of roughly 120,000 distinct CDR3 sequences listed, about 23% are singletons. The germline V gene has CDR1 SGHTA and CDR2 FQGTGA. With V trimmed by 5 bases and J by 1 base, 7 bases remained unmatched. The CDR3 length is 16 residues. V and J are TRBV7-3 and TRBJ2-2; TRBD1 matches 7 bases. The sample here was PBMCs, mostly from graft donor cells, taken 180 days after TCRalphabeta/CD19-depleted stem cell transplant. The TCR was taken from a male patient between 2 and 9 years old who had a stem cell transplant for chronic granulomatous disease, so the T cells may come from the graft donor. CDR3 in amino acids: CASSARTGVNTGELFF. CDR3 nucleotides: TGTGCCAGCAGCGCCCGAACAGGGGTGAACACCGGGGAGCTGTTTTTT.